Sequencing of this T cell receptor (beta chain) was carried out in a study of CD8 T cells in ankylosing spondylitis. Study results and caveats: Clones linked to disease were reported to show significant enrichment in matched ankylosing spondylitis synovial fluid.

The germline V gene encodes CDR1 MDHEN and CDR2 SYDVKM. V was cut by 5 bases and J by 5 bases, with 6 bases left in between. The CDR3 extends over 11 amino acids. With regard to this clonotype: Its specificity is unknown.

TCRdb independently ran MiXCR on the 5' RACE reads; one entry per CDR3 protein. The profile shows 250,000 to 350,000 distinct CDR3 sequences, around 21% of them singletons. The sequenced material came from blood, either unsorted or a sorted T cell fraction (not recorded which). This rearrangement joins TRBV28 to TRBJ1-2, with D possibly TRBD1 on 5 matching bases. This sequence was found in a female donor with ankylosing spondylitis or in good health (not recorded which). The CDR3, as DNA: TGTGCCAGCAGTGCAGGGTATGGCTACACCTTC. Translation: CASSAGYGYTF.